Below are 21 T cell receptor beta chains sequenced from a single sample in a study of blood T cell repertoires in COVID-19. Profiled with immunoSEQ multiplex PCR; TCRdb holds only in-frame clones, not every one. The sample lists nearly 80,000 clones, around 80% occurring once. Sequencing input: peripheral blood. These TCRs come from a man between 60 and 75 years old with active or convalescent COVID-19.

This clone was seen just once. The gene calls are TRBV4-3 and TRBJ2-1; TRBD2 matches at 10 bases. The germline gives CDR1 LGHNA, CDR2 YSLEER. J lost 2 bases, V lost 0 bases, and 13 bases had no gene match. The CDR3 runs 20 residues. The CDR3 coding sequence is TGCGCCAGCAGCCAAGATCGGGCGGAAGCGGGGGGGCGACCCTACAATGAGCAGTTCTTC. Protein sequence: CASSQDRAEAGGRPYNEQFF.

This chain connects TRBV14 to TRBJ2-7, with TRBD1 matching over 7 bases. The germline gives CDR1 SGHDN, CDR2 FVKESK. CDR3 size: 15 residues. J was trimmed by 3 bases and V by 1 base; bases with no gene match: 6. CDR3 region: CASSQVWDSYYEQYF. The CDR3 DNA reads as TGTGCCAGCAGCCAAGTGTGGGACAGCTACTACGAGCAGTACTTC.

This chain joins TRBV3-1 (or the pseudogene TRBV3-2) and TRBJ2-3; 7 bases are a match to TRBD1. Germline V gene data show CDR1 as LGHDT and CDR2 as YNNKEL (reference sequence). The V segment lost 1 base and the J segment 2 bases; nucleotides outside the gene matches: 6. CDR3 size: 16 residues. The CDR3 coding sequence is TGTGCCAGCAGCCAAGTTCTGACAGGGCCCACAGATACGCAGTATTTT. Protein: CASSQVLTGPTDTQYF.

The chain carries TRBV2 and TRBJ1-4, with 8 bases that match TRBD1. The trim removed 9 bases at V and 7 bases at J, leaving 4 bases unmatched. CDR1 is SNHLY, CDR2 FYNNEI, per germline. The CDR3 sequence is 12 residues long. The CDR3 nucleotides read TGTGCCAGTGACAGGGGAAGTGAAAAACTGTTTTTT. Translated: CASDRGSEKLFF.

This clone was observed a single time. This chain joins TRBV5-1 and TRBJ1-6; D is uncertain. CDR3 size: 15 residues. Per germline, CDR1 SGHRS and CDR2 YFSETQ. V was shortened by 0 bases and J by 10 bases, with 14 bases between the two germline ends. CDR3 in DNA: TGCGCCAGCAGCTTGGGAAGCCACGCCCGATCACCCCTCCACTTT. Translation gives CASSLGSHARSPLHF.

The gene calls are TRBV5-5 and TRBJ2-7, with TRBD2 matching 12 bases. After removal of 1 base from V and 6 bases from J, the junction contained 14 bases not matched to a gene. Germline loops: CDR1 SGHKS, CDR2 YYEKEE (reference sequence). The CDR3 totals 18 residues. The CDR3 loop is CASSLSPLAGGQWGEQYF. The DNA of the CDR3 is TGTGCCAGCAGCTTGTCCCCACTAGCGGGGGGCCAATGGGGCGAGCAGTACTTC.

The CDR3 DNA is TGTGCCAGCAGCCAAGCTAACACTGAAGCTTTCTTT. Its protein is CASSQANTEAFF. The rearrangement links TRBV3-1 (or the pseudogene TRBV3-2) to TRBJ1-1, with D unresolved. The germline gives CDR1 LGHDT, CDR2 YNNKEL (reference sequence). The V gene lost 1 base and the J gene lost 2 bases, with 2 bases spanning the gap. The CDR3 has 12 residues.

The chain couples TRBV30 to TRBJ2-1; D possibly corresponds to TRBD1 (10 bases). From germline, CDR1 is GTSNPN and CDR2 SVGIG (reference sequence). Trimming took 2 bases from V and 5 from J, leaving 25 bases between them. The CDR3 length is 18 residues. The CDR3 loop is CAWSKRDRGLADHNEQFF. For the CDR3, the DNA is TGTGCCTGGAGTAAAAGGGACAGGGGACTAGCAGATCACAATGAGCAGTTCTTC. Filled out from reference TRBV30 and TRBJ2-1, the complete variable domain reads SQTIHQWPATLVQPVGSPLSLECTVEGTSNPNLYWYRQAAGRGLQLLFYSVGIGQISSEVPQNLSASRPQDRQFILSSKKLLLSDSGFYLCAWSKRDRGLADHNEQFFGPGTRLTVL.

This chain joins TRBV30 and TRBJ2-5; D is possibly TRBD2 (6 bases). The ends were cut back, 5 bases at V and 4 bases at J, with 17 bases in the middle. The CDR3 has 14 amino acids. Germline V gene data show CDR1 as GTSNPN and CDR2 as SVGIG (reference sequence). CDR3 nucleotides: TGTGCCTGGGGGAACGGACTACTAGGAGAGACCCAGTACTTC. As protein: CAWGNGLLGETQYF. The full variable domain, completed using reference TRBV30 and TRBJ2-5, is SQTIHQWPATLVQPVGSPLSLECTVEGTSNPNLYWYRQAAGRGLQLLFYSVGIGQISSEVPQNLSASRPQDRQFILSSKKLLLSDSGFYLCAWGNGLLGETQYFGPGTRLLVL.

This clone has just a few counts. This sequence joins TRBV11-2 and TRBJ2-7; D unclear. This CDR3 is built from 15 residues. The V gene's germline CDR1 is SGHAT and CDR2 FQNNGV. Trimming pared 3 bases from V and 3 bases from J, leaving 15 bases between. The chain's CDR3 is CASSFRLTEHYEQYF. The CDR3 nucleotides are TGTGCCAGCAGCTTCAGACTGACGGAACACTACGAGCAGTACTTC.

The gene calls are TRBV4-1 and TRBJ2-1, with D possibly matching TRBD1 (6 bases). This CDR3 comprises 18 residues. CDR1 is MGHRA and CDR2 is YSYEKL in the germline V gene. V lost 4 bases and J lost 5, with 24 bases in between. The CDR3 DNA sequence: TGCGCCAGCAGCCGCCCAATGGGAAGTCAGGGACACGACAATGAGCAGTTCTTC. Translation: CASSRPMGSQGHDNEQFF.

Many counts were recorded for this clone. The V gene is TRBV4-2, the J gene TRBJ1-1; D remains ambiguous. The germline V gene encodes CDR1 LGHNA and CDR2 YNFKEQ. This CDR3 spans 16 amino acids. Trimming shortened V by 0 bases and J by 2 bases, and 13 bases separated the two germline ends. CDR3 DNA: TGTGCCAGCAGCCAAGATTTTGTCAGGTATAACACTGAAGCTTTCTTT. Its translation: CASSQDFVRYNTEAFF.

The V and J genes are TRBV4-3 and TRBJ1-2, with D perhaps matching TRBD1 (5 bases). Germline V CDR1 and CDR2: LGHNA, YSLEER. V dropped 3 bases and J dropped 0 bases, with 14 bases sitting between them. The CDR3 is 16 amino acids. The CDR3 sequence: CASSQLQANTNYGYTF. The CDR3 nucleotides read TGCGCCAGCAGCCAGTTACAGGCGAATACTAACTATGGCTACACCTTC.

This clone was seen a few times. The J gene is TRBJ2-7, the V gene TRBV4-3; 11 positions agree with TRBD1. V was pared by 0 bases and J by 6 bases, with 7 bases of the junction left unmatched. Germline V gene data show CDR1 as LGHNA and CDR2 as YSLEER. The CDR3 sequence is 16 residues long. CDR3: CASSQERTGGLGEQYF. DNA for the CDR3: TGCGCCAGCAGCCAAGAGAGGACAGGGGGCTTGGGCGAGCAGTACTTC.

The CDR3 bases are TGTGCCAGCAGCCCCCTGACAGGTTACAATGAGCAGTTCTTC. This sequence encodes CASSPLTGYNEQFF. The V and J genes are TRBV7-8 and TRBJ2-1, with D perhaps matching TRBD1 (6 bases). CDR1 is SGHVS, CDR2 FQNEAQ, per germline. CDR3 size: 14 residues. V lost 5 bases, J lost 4 bases, and 12 bases lay in between.

This chain uses TRBV9 with TRBJ2-2; weak D call: TRBD2 (5 bases). Trimming stripped 1 base from V and 0 bases from J, with 19 bases between. Germline CDR1 reads SGDLS; CDR2 reads YYNGEE. This CDR3 is built from 19 residues. In DNA form, the CDR3 reads TGTGCCAGCAGCGTATGGGGAAAAGCGGACCTCACGAACACCGGGGAGCTGTTTTTT. Its translation: CASSVWGKADLTNTGELFF.

This chain links TRBV7-2 with TRBJ2-7, with 7 bases aligning to TRBD2. The CDR3 is 14 amino acids. The germline CDR1 and CDR2 sequences are SGHTA and FQGNSA. The ends lost 3 bases at V and 3 bases at J; junction bases unmatched: 5. The CDR3, as DNA: TGTGCCAGCAGCTTTGGGGGGGACCTCTACGAGCAGTACTTC. Its protein is CASSFGGDLYEQYF.

A single count supports this clone. The chain has TRBV6-2 or TRBV6-3 and TRBJ1-2, with D possibly matching TRBD1 (6 bases). The CDR3 loop spans 14 amino acids. Trimming took off 6 bases at V and 4 bases at J, with 15 bases between the two ends. Germline CDR1 reads MNHEY; CDR2 reads SVGEGT. The CDR3 DNA reads TGTGCCAGCAGCCCACGGGGGGCGGCCTATGGCTACACCTTC. Amino acids: CASSPRGAAYGYTF.

The J gene is TRBJ2-2, the V gene TRBV7-3; TRBD1 might be the D (5 bases). The germline V gene has CDR1 SGHTA and CDR2 FQGTGA. Trimming took 2 bases from V and 5 from J, leaving 12 bases between them. This CDR3 region has 15 residues. The CDR3 spells CASSLWSGLTGELFF. The CDR3 nucleotides are TGTGCCAGCAGCTTATGGTCAGGGCTTACCGGGGAGCTGTTTTTT. The entire variable domain, with the rest obtained from reference TRBV7-3 and TRBJ2-2, is as follows: GAGVSQTPSNKVTEKGKYVELRCDPISGHTALYWYRQSLGQGPEFLIYFQGTGAADDSGLPNDRFFAVRPEGSVSTLKIQRTERGDSAVYLCASSLWSGLTGELFFGEGSRLTVL.

This clone was detected a few times. This chain joins TRBV6-5 and TRBJ1-3; 8 nucleotides agree with TRBD1. J was trimmed by 3 bases and V by 4 bases; bases with no gene match: 8. Germline loops: CDR1 MNHEY, CDR2 SVGAGI. The CDR3 consists of 16 residues. The chain's CDR3 is CASSFDPQGGGNTIYF. The CDR3 DNA is TGTGCCAGCAGTTTCGACCCACAGGGGGGTGGAAACACCATATATTTT.

This clone occurred a few times. The chain combines TRBV5-6 with TRBJ2-5, with D maybe TRBD1 (5 bases). CDR1 and CDR2 from the germline V gene are SGHDT and YYEEEE. The CDR3 runs 13 residues. V lost 2 bases and J 3 bases, leaving 8 bases between the germline ends. CDR3 sequence reads: CASSFRVKETQYF. CDR3 DNA: TGTGCCAGCAGCTTCAGGGTCAAAGAGACCCAGTACTTC. Full variable domain (rest looked up from reference TRBV5-6 and TRBJ2-5): DAGVTQSPTHLIKTRGQQVTLRCSPKSGHDTVSWYQQALGQGPQFIFQYYEEEERQRGNFPDRFSGHQFPNYSSELNVNALLLGDSALYLCASSFRVKETQYFGPGTRLLVL.